This is a list of T cell receptor beta chains from one sample in a study of shared clonotypes between healthy human individuals. Sequencing used immunoSEQ multiplex PCR; TCRdb keeps in-frame clones, though not all of them. Here the sample spans approximately 500,000 clones, roughly 95% being singletons. The sample consisted of naive CD4+ T cells sorted from blood. These receptors came from a woman younger than 45 in good health. CDR3s include the opening cysteine and the closing phenylalanine or tryptophan. Each record gives: J gene, D gene, clone size, V gene, CDR3 DNA, CDR3 protein. The D gene is left open where the match is weak. The size entry is marked missing in some rows and otherwise reads once, few, many or a size class.

TRBJ1-2	.	.	TRBV28	TGTGCCAGCAGTTTACTATTCTCGGCGGACTATGGCTACACCTTC	CASSLLFSADYGYTF
TRBJ1-1	.	.	TRBV30	TGTGCCTCAACCAACCTACAGGGGAACACTGAAGCTTTCTTT	CASTNLQGNTEAFF
TRBJ1-1	.	.	TRBV29-1	TGCAGCGCCGTGACGGACAGCGGTTGGAGCACTGAAGCTTTCTTT	CSAVTDSGWSTEAFF
TRBJ2-1	TRBD1	.	TRBV11-3	TGTGCCAGCAGCTTAGTGCAGGGGGTCAATGAGCAGTTCTTC	CASSLVQGVNEQFF
TRBJ2-2	.	.	TRBV28	TGTGCCAGCAGTTTAGTTTATGGACAGCGGAACACCGGGGAGCTGTTTTTT	CASSLVYGQRNTGELFF
TRBJ2-3	.	.	TRBV5-1	TGCGCCAGCAGCTTGGCCCAGCTCACAGATACGCAGTATTTT	CASSLAQLTDTQYF
TRBJ1-1	.	.	TRBV6-6	TGTGCCAGCAGTTACTCGAAGGGACCCGAAGCTGAAGCTTTCTTT	CASSYSKGPEAEAFF
TRBJ1-3	.	.	TRBV10-3	TGTGCCATCAGTAGACACTTAGCAAACTCTGGAAACACCATATATTTT	CAISRHLANSGNTIYF
TRBJ2-7	TRBD2	.	TRBV2	TGTGCCAGCAGTGGAGGACTAGCGGGGGACCCGTACTCCTACGAGCAGTACTTC	CASSGGLAGDPYSYEQYF
TRBJ2-7	TRBD2	.	TRBV19	TGTGCCAGTAGTATACTAGCGGGAGGCTACGAGCAGTACTTC	CASSILAGGYEQYF
TRBJ2-3	.	once	TRBV5-1	TGCGCCAGCAGCTTACCTCTTAGCACTAGCACAGATACGCAGTATTTT	CASSLPLSTSTDTQYF
TRBJ2-7	TRBD2	.	TRBV4-1	TGCGCCAGCAGCCGCGAGCGGGAGGGCCGGTACGAGCAGTACTTC	CASSREREGRYEQYF
TRBJ2-7	.	.	TRBV5-1	TGCGCCAGGGATCCCGGGGCCCTGTACGAGCAGTACTTC	CARDPGALYEQYF